Below, 14 T cell receptor beta chains from the same sample are listed, as sequenced in a study of human T cells and chemical hapten exposure. Regarding time point: pre-sensitization, week 0. Treatment of the sample: therapeutic diphenylcyclopropenone sensitization with weekly scalp DPC. One entry per CDR3 protein results from TCRdb running MiXCR on the RACE reads. The table shows around 350,000 distinct CDR3 sequences, with roughly 6% occurring only once. The specimen was whole blood, collected in connection with sensitization to the hapten diphenylcyclopropenone (DPC). All receptors derive from a woman between 18 and 30 years old with alopecia areata. Some clones in this sample may be carry-over from other donors' samples.

J is TRBJ2-1 and V is TRBV3-1, with TRBD2 as a possible D gene (5 bases). CDR3 size: 12 residues. Germline CDR1 and CDR2: LGHDT and YNNKEL (reference sequence). V was cut by 6 bases and J by 8 bases, with 11 bases left in between. CDR3 residues: CASSNLADEQFF. As DNA, the CDR3 is TGTGCCAGCAGTAATCTAGCCGATGAGCAGTTCTTC.

This clonotype was counted at least ten times. The chain employs TRBV7-2 and TRBJ2-1; 8 positions agree with TRBD1. The CDR3 is 15 amino acids. The germline CDR1 and CDR2 sequences are SGHTA and FQGNSA. V was pared by 1 base and J by 7 bases, with 6 bases of the junction left unmatched. The CDR3 DNA reads TGTGCCAGCAGCTTAGTCGGAACAGGGGGAAATGAGCAGTTCTTC. It specifies CASSLVGTGGNEQFF.

This clonotype appeared many times. The gene calls are TRBV16 and TRBJ1-4; D is unclear. The CDR3 runs 15 residues. V lost 1 base and J lost 7, with 13 bases in between. CDR1 and CDR2 from the germline V gene are KGHSY and FQNENV. The CDR3 loop is CASSQFEDFGEKLFF. CDR3 in DNA: TGTGCCAGCAGCCAATTCGAGGATTTCGGTGAAAAACTGTTTTTT.

This clonotype was observed many times. The V call is TRBV6-5, the J call TRBJ2-3; D not resolved. Trimming pared 2 bases from V and 0 bases from J, leaving 15 bases between. Germline V CDR1 and CDR2: MNHEY, SVGAGI. The CDR3 spans 17 residues. In nucleotides, the CDR3 is TGTGCCAGCAGTTACCTTATTGGAACAACTAGCACAGATACGCAGTATTTT. This sequence encodes CASSYLIGTTSTDTQYF.

This clonotype was counted at least ten times. The V call is TRBV29-1, the J call TRBJ2-3; 10 nucleotides match TRBD2. The V segment lost 3 bases and the J segment 6 bases; nucleotides outside the gene matches: 9. This CDR3 region has 15 residues. Per germline, CDR1 SQVTM and CDR2 ANQGSEA. The chain's CDR3 is CSVDGLAGVLDTQYF. The CDR3, as DNA: TGCAGCGTTGATGGGCTAGCGGGGGTATTGGATACGCAGTATTTT.

In this sample, this clonotype turned up a few times. The chain has TRBV7-9 and TRBJ2-2; D is undetermined. Germline loops: CDR1 SEHNR, CDR2 FQNEAQ (reference sequence). V was pared by 5 bases and J by 3 bases, with 10 bases between. The CDR3 extends over 14 amino acids. In DNA form, the CDR3 reads TGTGCCAGCAGCCCCCCCGGACACACCGGGGAGCTGTTTTTT. Protein: CASSPPGHTGELFF.

This clonotype was observed many times. This rearrangement joins TRBV27 to TRBJ1-2; maybe TRBD1 (6 bases). CDR1 MNHEY and CDR2 SMNVEV come from the germline V gene (reference sequence). The CDR3 is 12 amino acids. The ends were cut back, 6 bases at V and 8 bases at J, with 13 bases in the middle. CDR3 sequence reads: CASRIGGGGYTF. CDR3 sequence (DNA): TGTGCCAGCAGGATAGGGGGAGGCGGCTACACCTTC.

The gene calls are TRBV20-1 and TRBJ2-7; the D gene is possibly TRBD1 (6 bases). The CDR3 length is 11 residues. Germline V gene sequence: CDR1 DFQATT, CDR2 SNEGSKA (reference sequence). Deletions cut 5 bases from V and 4 bases from J, with 9 bases between. In DNA form, the CDR3 reads TGCAGTGCTTTCAGGGGTTACGAGCAGTACTTC. Protein product: CSAFRGYEQYF.

The rearrangement joins TRBV7-9 to TRBJ1-1, with D perhaps matching TRBD1 (5 bases). The CDR3 is 15 amino acids. Germline-derived CDR1 and CDR2 are SEHNR and FQNEAQ (reference sequence). The germline V and J ends were trimmed by 2 bases and 2 bases, with 12 bases remaining between them. The CDR3 coding sequence is TGTGCCAGCAGCTTATGGGGGTCTGTAAACACTGAAGCTTTCTTT. Amino acid sequence: CASSLWGSVNTEAFF.

This rearrangement joins TRBV15 to TRBJ2-7; TRBD1 matches at 7 bases. Trimming removed 3 bases from V and 2 bases from J; junction bases left unmatched: 4. Germline CDR1 reads LNHNV; CDR2 reads YYDKDF (reference sequence). CDR3 length: 14 residues. The CDR3 nucleotides are TGTGCCACCAGCAGGGCCGGGACAGCCTACGAGCAGTACTTC. This sequence encodes CATSRAGTAYEQYF.

The gene calls are TRBV5-1 and TRBJ1-1; D is undetermined. With 4 bases removed from V and 1 base from J, the gap between germline ends came to 11 bases. Germline CDR1 and CDR2: SGHRS and YFSETQ. This CDR3 has 14 residues. The CDR3 loop is CASSQDSWNTEAFF. Here the CDR3 DNA reads TGCGCCAGCAGCCAGGACTCCTGGAACACTGAAGCTTTCTTT.

Many counts were recorded for this clonotype. The chain joins TRBV6-5 to TRBJ2-3; D assignment may be TRBD1 or TRBD2 (6 bases each). Per germline, CDR1 MNHEY and CDR2 SVGAGI. Trimming took 9 bases from V and 4 from J, leaving 17 bases between them. The CDR3 spans 14 residues. The CDR3 DNA follows: TGTGCCAGTTCTAACTTGGGGGGCGCAGATACGCAGTATTTT. This codes for CASSNLGGADTQYF.

This rearrangement joins TRBV12-5 to TRBJ2-5; 12 bases align to TRBD2. Losses at the gene ends were 5 bases for V and 4 bases for J; bases not matched to a gene: 11. Germline values: CDR1 LGHNT, CDR2 FRNRAP. The CDR3 extends over 17 amino acids. The CDR3 protein is CASGLTSGGGSSETQYF. The CDR3 DNA reads as TGTGCTAGTGGTCTGACTAGCGGGGGAGGATCATCAGAGACCCAGTACTTC.

At least ten counts were recorded for this clonotype. The gene calls are TRBV6-5 and TRBJ2-1, with 8 bases matching TRBD2. Trimming at V came to 2 bases and at J to 3 bases, leaving 9 bases not matched to a gene. Germline V CDR1 and CDR2: MNHEY, SVGAGI. CDR3 length equals 17 residues. CDR3 nucleotide sequence: TGTGCCAGCAGTTACACACCTCCGGGGGGGGTCTACAATGAGCAGTTCTTC. Protein sequence: CASSYTPPGGVYNEQFF.